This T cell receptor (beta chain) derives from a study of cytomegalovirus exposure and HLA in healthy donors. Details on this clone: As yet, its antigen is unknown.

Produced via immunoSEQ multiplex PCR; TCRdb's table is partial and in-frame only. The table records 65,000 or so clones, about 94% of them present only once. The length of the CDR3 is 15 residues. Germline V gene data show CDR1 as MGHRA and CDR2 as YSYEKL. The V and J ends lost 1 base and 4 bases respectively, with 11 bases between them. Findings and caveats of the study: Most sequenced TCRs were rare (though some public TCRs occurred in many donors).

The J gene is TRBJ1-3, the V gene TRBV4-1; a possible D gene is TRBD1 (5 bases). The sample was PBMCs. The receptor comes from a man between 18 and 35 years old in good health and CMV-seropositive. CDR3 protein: CASSQGGGFGNTIYF. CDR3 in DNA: TGCGCCAGCAGCCAAGGGGGGGGGTTCGGAAACACCATATATTTT.